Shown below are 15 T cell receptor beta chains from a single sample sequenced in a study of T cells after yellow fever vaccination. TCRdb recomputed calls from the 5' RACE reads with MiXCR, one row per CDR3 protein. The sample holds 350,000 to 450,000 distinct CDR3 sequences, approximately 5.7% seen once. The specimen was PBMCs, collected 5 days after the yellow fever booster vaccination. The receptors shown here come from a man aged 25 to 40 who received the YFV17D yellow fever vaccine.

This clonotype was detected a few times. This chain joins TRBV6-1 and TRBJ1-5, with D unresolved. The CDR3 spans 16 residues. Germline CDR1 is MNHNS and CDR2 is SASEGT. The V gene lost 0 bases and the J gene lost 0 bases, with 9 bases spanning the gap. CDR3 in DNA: TGTGCCAGCAGTGAAGCGCCCAGGAATAGCAATCAGCCCCAGCATTTT. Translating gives CASSEAPRNSNQPQHF.

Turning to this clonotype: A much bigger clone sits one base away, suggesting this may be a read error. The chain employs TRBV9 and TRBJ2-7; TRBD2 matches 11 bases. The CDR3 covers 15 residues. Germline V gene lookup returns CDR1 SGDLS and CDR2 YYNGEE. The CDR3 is CASSVDSGRANEQCF. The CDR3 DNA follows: TGTGCCAGCAGCGTCGATAGCGGGAGGGCCAACGAGCAGTGCTTC.

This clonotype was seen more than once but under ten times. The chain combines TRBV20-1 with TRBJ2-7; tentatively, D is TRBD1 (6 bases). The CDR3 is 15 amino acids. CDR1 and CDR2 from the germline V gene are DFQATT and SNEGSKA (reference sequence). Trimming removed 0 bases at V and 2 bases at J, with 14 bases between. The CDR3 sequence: CSARDLAGAPYEQYF. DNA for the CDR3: TGCAGTGCTAGAGATCTGGCAGGGGCCCCCTACGAGCAGTACTTC.

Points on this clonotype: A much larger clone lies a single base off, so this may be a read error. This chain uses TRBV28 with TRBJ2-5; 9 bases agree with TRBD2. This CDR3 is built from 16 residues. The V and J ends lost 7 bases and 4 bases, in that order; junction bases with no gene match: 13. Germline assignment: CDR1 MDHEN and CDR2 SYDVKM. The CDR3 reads CASKRVLAGRVETQYF. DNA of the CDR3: TGTGCCAGCAAAAGGGTTCTAGCGGGGCGCGTAGAGACCCAGTACTTC.

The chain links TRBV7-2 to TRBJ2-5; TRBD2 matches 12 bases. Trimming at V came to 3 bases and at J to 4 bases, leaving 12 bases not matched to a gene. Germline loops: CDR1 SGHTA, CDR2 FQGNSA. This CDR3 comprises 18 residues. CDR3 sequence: CASSLGLAGGPGRETQYF. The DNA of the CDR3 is TGTGCCAGCAGCTTGGGGCTAGCGGGAGGGCCGGGGCGAGAGACCCAGTACTTC.

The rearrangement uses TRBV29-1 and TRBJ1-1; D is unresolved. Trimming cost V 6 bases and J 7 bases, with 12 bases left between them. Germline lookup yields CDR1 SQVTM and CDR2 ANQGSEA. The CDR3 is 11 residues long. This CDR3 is CSVSPAYEAFF. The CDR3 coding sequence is TGCAGCGTGTCTCCCGCTTATGAAGCTTTCTTT. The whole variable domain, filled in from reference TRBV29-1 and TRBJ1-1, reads SAVISQKPSRDICQRGTSLTIQCQVDSQVTMMFWYRQQPGQSLTLIATANQGSEATYESGFVIDKFPISRPNLTFSTLTVSNMSPEDSSIYLCSVSPAYEAFFGQGTRLTVV.

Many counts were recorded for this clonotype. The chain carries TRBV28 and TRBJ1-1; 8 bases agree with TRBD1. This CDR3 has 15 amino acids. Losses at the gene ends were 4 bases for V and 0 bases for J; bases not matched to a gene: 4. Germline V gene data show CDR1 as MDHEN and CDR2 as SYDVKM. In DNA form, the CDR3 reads TGTGCCAGCAGTTCAGGGGGCGCCATGAACACTGAAGCTTTCTTT. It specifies CASSSGGAMNTEAFF. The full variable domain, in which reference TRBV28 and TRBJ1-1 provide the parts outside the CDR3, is DVKVTQSSRYLVKRTGEKVFLECVQDMDHENMFWYRQDPGLGLRLIYFSYDVKMKEKGDIPEGYSVSREKKERFSLILESASTNQTSMYLCASSSGGAMNTEAFFGQGTRLTVV.

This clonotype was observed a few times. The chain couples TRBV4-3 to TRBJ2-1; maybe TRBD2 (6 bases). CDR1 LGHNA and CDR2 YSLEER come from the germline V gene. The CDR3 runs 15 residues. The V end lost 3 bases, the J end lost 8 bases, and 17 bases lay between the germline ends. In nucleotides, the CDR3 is TGCGCCAGCAGCCATCCCTCGGAGGGGTCGGATGAGCAGTTCTTC. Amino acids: CASSHPSEGSDEQFF.

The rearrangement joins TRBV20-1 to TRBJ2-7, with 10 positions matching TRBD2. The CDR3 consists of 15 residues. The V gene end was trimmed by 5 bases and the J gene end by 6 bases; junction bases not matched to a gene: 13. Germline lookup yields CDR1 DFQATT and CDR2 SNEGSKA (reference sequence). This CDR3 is CSAPHPGLASSEQYF. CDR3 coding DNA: TGCAGTGCTCCCCATCCGGGACTAGCGAGCTCCGAGCAGTACTTC.

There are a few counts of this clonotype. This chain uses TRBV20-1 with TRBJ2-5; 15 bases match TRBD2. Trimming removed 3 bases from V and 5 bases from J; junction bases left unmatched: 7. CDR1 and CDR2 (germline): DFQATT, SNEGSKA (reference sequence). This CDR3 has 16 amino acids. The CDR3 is CSASGTSGRHGETQYF. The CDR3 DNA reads TGCAGTGCTAGCGGGACTAGCGGGAGGCACGGGGAGACCCAGTACTTC.

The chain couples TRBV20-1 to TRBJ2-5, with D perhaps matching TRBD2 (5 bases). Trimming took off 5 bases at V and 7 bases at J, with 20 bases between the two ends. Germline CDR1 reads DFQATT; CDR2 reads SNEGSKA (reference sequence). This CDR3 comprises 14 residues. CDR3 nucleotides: TGCAGTGCTCGAACCTCTGACTACTGGGGGACCCAGTACTTC. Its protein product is CSARTSDYWGTQYF.

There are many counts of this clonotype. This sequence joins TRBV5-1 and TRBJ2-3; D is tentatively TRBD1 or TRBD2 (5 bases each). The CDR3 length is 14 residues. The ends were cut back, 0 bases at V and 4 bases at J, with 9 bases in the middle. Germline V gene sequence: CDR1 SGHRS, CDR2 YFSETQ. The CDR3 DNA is TGCGCCAGCAGCTTGGCAGGGAGATCAGATACGCAGTATTTT. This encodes CASSLAGRSDTQYF. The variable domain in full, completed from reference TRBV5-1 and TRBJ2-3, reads KAGVTQTPRYLIKTRGQQVTLSCSPISGHRSVSWYQQTPGQGLQFLFEYFSETQRNKGNFPGRFSGRQFSNSRSEMNVSTLELGDSALYLCASSLAGRSDTQYFGPGTRLTVL.

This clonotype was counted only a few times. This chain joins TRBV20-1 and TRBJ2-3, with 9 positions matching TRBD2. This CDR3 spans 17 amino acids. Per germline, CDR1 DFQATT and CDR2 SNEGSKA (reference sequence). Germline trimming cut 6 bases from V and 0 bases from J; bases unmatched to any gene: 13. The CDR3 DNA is TGCAGTGCCGGGGGGGCGGGAGGGCCCGGAAGCACAGATACGCAGTATTTT. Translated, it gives CSAGGAGGPGSTDTQYF.

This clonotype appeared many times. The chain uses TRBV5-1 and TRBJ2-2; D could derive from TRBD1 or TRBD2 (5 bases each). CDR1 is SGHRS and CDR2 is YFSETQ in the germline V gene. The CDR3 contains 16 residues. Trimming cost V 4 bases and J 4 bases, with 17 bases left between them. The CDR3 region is CASSIPGPGGTGELFF. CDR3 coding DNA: TGCGCCAGCAGCATACCGGGGCCTGGGGGCACCGGGGAGCTGTTTTTT. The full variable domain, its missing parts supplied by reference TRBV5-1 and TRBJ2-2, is KAGVTQTPRYLIKTRGQQVTLSCSPISGHRSVSWYQQTPGQGLQFLFEYFSETQRNKGNFPGRFSGRQFSNSRSEMNVSTLELGDSALYLCASSIPGPGGTGELFFGEGSRLTVL.

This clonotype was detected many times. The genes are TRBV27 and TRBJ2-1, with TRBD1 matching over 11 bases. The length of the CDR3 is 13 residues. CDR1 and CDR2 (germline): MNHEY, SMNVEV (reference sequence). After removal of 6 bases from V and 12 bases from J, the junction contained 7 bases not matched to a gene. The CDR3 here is CASRTGTGGWQFF. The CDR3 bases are TGTGCCAGCAGAACCGGGACAGGGGGGTGGCAGTTCTTC.